The rows below give T cell receptor beta chains drawn from one sample of a study of blood T cell repertoires in COVID-19. Using immunoSEQ multiplex PCR, the repertoire was profiled, and TCRdb retains in-frame clones only, with some absent. The table lists under 250,000 clones, 80% of them singletons, with roughly 13% in the top ten. Input material: peripheral blood. The source is a human donor in a cohort sampled during active COVID-19. Both conserved end residues are part of each CDR3. The D gene is left open where the match is weak. Not every row has a clone size; where given, it reads once, few, many or a size class.

clone_size j_call d_call cdr3_length v_call cdr3_aa cdr3_nt
. TRBJ2-5 . 15 TRBV4-3 CASSQDRISRETQYF TGCGCCAGCAGCCAAGATAGGATTTCCAGGGAGACCCAGTACTTC
. TRBJ1-2 . 18 TRBV16 CASSPPEGGAGSNYGYTF TGTGCCAGCAGCCCCCCCGAGGGAGGGGCGGGCAGTAACTATGGCTACACCTTC
. TRBJ2-5 TRBD1 14 TRBV6-4 CASSDSGQKETQYF TGTGCCAGCAGTGACTCGGGACAGAAAGAGACCCAGTACTTC
. TRBJ2-5 . 13 TRBV27 CASSLTREETQYF TGTGCCAGCAGTTTGACCAGGGAAGAGACCCAGTACTTC
once TRBJ1-1 . 11 TRBV5-4 CASSRGTEAFF TGTGCCAGCAGCCGAGGCACTGAAGCTTTCTTT
. TRBJ2-6 . 18 TRBV7-3 CASSSPADSSSGANVLTF TGTGCCAGCAGCTCGCCAGCGGACAGTAGCTCTGGGGCCAACGTCCTGACTTTC
. TRBJ2-2 TRBD2 16 TRBV6-6 CASSRTSGSNTGELFF TGTGCCAGCAGTCGGACTAGCGGGTCGAACACCGGGGAGCTGTTTTTT
. TRBJ2-3 . 14 TRBV19 CASSIDRGTDTQYF TGTGCCAGTAGTATAGATCGCGGCACAGATACGCAGTATTTT
. TRBJ1-2 . 12 TRBV28 CASSSPERGYTF TGTGCCAGCAGTTCCCCGGAGAGGGGCTACACCTTC
. TRBJ2-7 TRBD2 13 TRBV2 CATGLAGVREQYF TGTGCCACCGGACTAGCGGGAGTCCGCGAGCAGTACTTC
. TRBJ2-7 . 16 TRBV7-2 CASSRSSGTSSYEQYF TGTGCCAGCAGCCGCTCAAGCGGCACGAGCTCCTACGAGCAGTACTTC
once TRBJ2-3 TRBD1 15 TRBV7-2 CASSLGDRILDTQYF TGTGCCAGCAGCTTAGGGGACAGGATTTTAGATACGCAGTATTTT
. TRBJ2-3 . 13 TRBV4-2 CASSPVAADTQYF TGTGCCAGCAGCCCAGTCGCCGCAGATACGCAGTATTTT
. TRBJ1-3 TRBD1 12 TRBV28 CASRTGGNTIYF TGTGCCAGCCGGACAGGAGGAAACACCATATATTTT
. TRBJ2-5 TRBD2 15 TRBV28 CASSFLLAGVETQYF TGTGCCAGCAGTTTCCTCTTAGCGGGAGTGGAGACCCAGTACTTC
. TRBJ2-7 TRBD1 15 TRBV28 CASSSEDRGAHEQYF TGTGCCAGCAGTTCCGAGGACAGGGGGGCCCACGAGCAGTACTTC
. TRBJ2-7 TRBD1 16 TRBV7-9 CASSSKTGGGNPEQYF TGTGCCAGCAGCTCCAAGACAGGGGGCGGAAACCCCGAGCAGTACTTC
. TRBJ1-1 . 14 TRBV7-8 CASSLGAGNTEAFF TGTGCCAGCAGCTTAGGAGCAGGTAACACTGAAGCTTTCTTT
. TRBJ1-3 TRBD1 17 TRBV28 CASSLSPGQGIRNTIYF TGTGCCAGCAGTCTATCGCCGGGACAGGGTATCAGAAACACCATATATTTT
once TRBJ2-7 . 15 TRBV6-1 CASSEFRTNPHEQYF TGTGCCAGCAGTGAATTCAGGACAAATCCCCACGAGCAGTACTTC
. TRBJ1-6 . 14 TRBV7-9 CASTPPGVTSPLHF TGTGCCAGCACTCCTCCGGGGGTTACATCACCCCTCCACTTT
. TRBJ2-3 . 16 TRBV4-2 CASSPLSFSNTDTQYF TGTGCCAGCAGCCCCCTCAGTTTCTCGAACACAGATACGCAGTATTTT
. TRBJ2-2 . 15 TRBV5-8 CASSLGHTNTGELFF TGTGCCAGCAGCTTGGGACATACAAACACCGGGGAGCTGTTTTTT
. TRBJ2-7 TRBD1 14 TRBV5-8 CASARAGGYYEQYF TGTGCCAGCGCTAGGGCAGGGGGATACTACGAGCAGTACTTC
many TRBJ1-6 . 15 TRBV6-2/TRBV6-3 CASSYEYGTNSPLHF TGTGCCAGCAGTTACGAATACGGGACAAATTCACCCCTCCACTTT
. TRBJ2-4 TRBD1 15 TRBV11-2 CASSRDRVAKNIQYF TGTGCCAGCAGCCGAGACAGGGTAGCCAAAAACATTCAGTACTTC
. TRBJ2-7 . 16 TRBV18 CASSLRTGVTSVEQYF TGTGCCAGCTCACTTCGGACGGGAGTCACCTCTGTCGAGCAGTACTTC
. TRBJ2-1 . 14 TRBV7-8 CASKETRTYNEQFF TGTGCCAGCAAAGAAACGAGGACCTACAATGAGCAGTTCTTC
few TRBJ1-1 TRBD1 13 TRBV29-1 CSVHHRGSTEAFF TGCAGCGTCCACCACAGGGGGAGTACTGAAGCTTTCTTT
. TRBJ2-2 . 15 TRBV5-1 CASSLRGANTGELFF TGCGCCAGCAGCTTGCGGGGGGCCAATACCGGGGAGCTGTTTTTT
. TRBJ2-3 . 14 TRBV4-2 CATGIDGSTDTQYF TGTGCCACGGGAATAGACGGTAGCACAGATACGCAGTATTTT
few TRBJ2-1 TRBD2 14 TRBV20-1 CSASAGGGGDEQFF TGCAGTGCTAGTGCGGGTGGGGGAGGGGATGAGCAGTTCTTC
. TRBJ2-3 . 15 TRBV14 CASSQDRVYTDTQYF TGTGCCAGCAGCCAAGACAGGGTGTACACAGATACGCAGTATTTT
few TRBJ1-3 TRBD1 15 TRBV7-6 CASSPQGASGNTIYF TGTGCCAGCAGCCCACAGGGGGCATCTGGAAACACCATATATTTT
. TRBJ1-2 . 13 TRBV28 CASSVTQLYGYTF TGTGCCAGTTCAGTGACCCAACTATATGGCTACACCTTC
once TRBJ2-1 . 16 TRBV5-4 CASSSPELALVNEQFF TGTGCCAGCAGCTCCCCGGAGCTAGCTTTGGTCAATGAGCAGTTCTTC
. TRBJ2-3 TRBD1 16 TRBV10-3 CAISETGTGIPDTQYF TGTGCCATCAGTGAGACCGGGACAGGGATCCCAGATACGCAGTATTTT
. TRBJ1-1 . 11 TRBV20-1 CSGRGSSEAFF TGCAGTGGACGGGGGAGTTCTGAAGCTTTCTTT
. TRBJ2-2 TRBD1 15 TRBV15 CATGWDRAGTGELFF TGTGCCACCGGATGGGACAGGGCGGGCACCGGGGAGCTGTTTTTT
. TRBJ1-1 . 15 TRBV18 CASSPPTRGNTEAFF TGTGCCAGCTCACCACCAACCAGGGGGAACACTGAAGCTTTCTTT
. TRBJ1-6 TRBD1 15 TRBV19 CASREPGQGNSPLHF TGTGCCAGTAGGGAACCGGGACAGGGGAATTCACCCCTCCACTTT
. TRBJ2-7 TRBD1 15 TRBV19 CASTKTPGQGWEQYF TGTGCCAGTACTAAAACTCCGGGACAGGGGTGGGAGCAGTACTTC
. TRBJ1-2 TRBD1 16 TRBV24-1 CATSDSAGDRVYGYTF TGTGCCACCAGTGATTCAGCGGGGGACAGGGTCTATGGCTACACCTTC
. TRBJ1-2 TRBD1 16 TRBV3-1/TRBV3-2 CASSQVGTGYNYGYTF TGTGCCAGCAGCCAAGTCGGGACAGGTTATAACTATGGCTACACCTTC
. TRBJ1-1 . 11 TRBV28 CASSPGAEAFF TGTGCCAGCAGCCCGGGGGCTGAAGCTTTCTTT
. TRBJ2-5 TRBD1 14 TRBV25-1 CASLDRGRGETQYF TGTGCCAGCCTTGACAGGGGGCGGGGAGAGACCCAGTACTTC
. TRBJ2-7 . 16 TRBV7-9 CASSGGMGTISYEQYF TGTGCCAGCAGCGGGGGCATGGGGACGATCTCCTACGAGCAGTACTTC
. TRBJ2-1 TRBD2 12 TRBV2 CASIRAGAEQFF TGTGCCAGCATAAGAGCGGGAGCTGAGCAGTTCTTC
once TRBJ1-5 TRBD1 15 TRBV19 CASSNTGEYGQPQHF TGTGCCAGTAGCAATACAGGGGAGTATGGTCAGCCCCAGCATTTT
few TRBJ2-1 . 12 TRBV30 CAWRRGLYEQFF TGTGCCTGGAGGAGGGGGTTGTATGAGCAGTTCTTC
. TRBJ1-2 TRBD1 16 TRBV7-8 CASSTHTGTGIYGYTF TGTGCCAGCAGCACCCACACCGGGACAGGGATTTACGGCTACACCTTC
. TRBJ2-7 . 14 TRBV11-1 CASSFDSNSYEQYF TGTGCCAGCAGCTTCGACAGTAACTCCTACGAGCAGTACTTC